The 20 T cell receptor beta chains presented below share a single source sample, sequenced in a study of OX40 agonist ivuxolimab in advanced cancers. Assay: immunoSEQ multiplex PCR; the TCRdb copy retains only in-frame clones and omits some. The repertoire holds about 100,000 clones, with approximately 89% as singletons. The specimen comprised CD4+ or CD8+ T cells sorted from blood, sampled in a trial of the OX40 agonist ivuxolimab. The receptors were sampled from an adult with an advanced solid tumor such as melanoma, head and neck, liver or kidney cancer.

The V and J genes are TRBV28 and TRBJ1-4, with a weak D call TRBD1 (5 bases). CDR3 length: 15 residues. Germline CDR1 reads MDHEN; CDR2 reads SYDVKM. V shed 1 base and J shed 5 bases, with 11 bases lying between them. The CDR3, as DNA: TGTGCCAGCAGTTTATTTGGCAGGGCCAATGAAAAACTGTTTTTT. This sequence encodes CASSLFGRANEKLFF. Full variable domain (rest looked up from reference TRBV28 and TRBJ1-4): DVKVTQSSRYLVKRTGEKVFLECVQDMDHENMFWYRQDPGLGLRLIYFSYDVKMKEKGDIPEGYSVSREKKERFSLILESASTNQTSMYLCASSLFGRANEKLFFGSGTQLSVL.

The chain employs TRBV14 and TRBJ2-3, with 14 bases fitting TRBD2. The length of the CDR3 is 17 residues. CDR1 is SGHDN, CDR2 FVKESK, per germline. Trimming at V came to 4 bases and at J to 6 bases, leaving 9 bases not matched to a gene. The CDR3 is CASSLKTSGRAPDTQYF. The CDR3 region has the DNA TGTGCCAGCAGCCTTAAGACTAGCGGGAGGGCCCCCGATACGCAGTATTTT. The complete variable domain, with remaining parts taken from reference TRBV14 and TRBJ2-3, reads EAGVTQFPSHSVIEKGQTVTLRCDPISGHDNLYWYRRVMGKEIKFLLHFVKESKQDESGMPNNRFLAERTGGTYSTLKVQPAELEDSGVYFCASSLKTSGRAPDTQYFGPGTRLTVL.

This clone has only one observation. The V call is TRBV4-2, the J call TRBJ2-7; D is ambiguous. The length of the CDR3 is 15 residues. V was shortened by 0 bases and J by 5 bases, with 14 bases between the two germline ends. Germline CDR1 is LGHNA and CDR2 is YNFKEQ. The CDR3 is CASSQDTVGRDEQYF. In nucleotides, the CDR3 is TGTGCCAGCAGCCAAGATACGGTTGGTCGGGACGAGCAGTACTTC.

CDR3 nucleotide sequence: TGTGCCAGCAGTTTAGTTAGTTTGACCTACAATGAGCAGTTCTTC. As protein: CASSLVSLTYNEQFF. The chain employs TRBV28 and TRBJ2-1; D remains unclear. Germline V lookup: CDR1 MDHEN, CDR2 SYDVKM. V lost 2 bases and J lost 2, with 10 bases in between. CDR3 size: 15 residues.

Turning to this clone: The same CDR3 also results from other DNA sequences found in this sample. The genes are TRBV7-3 and TRBJ2-5; D unclear. The germline V gene has CDR1 SGHTA and CDR2 FQGTGA. The V and J ends lost 1 base and 2 bases respectively, with 8 bases between them. CDR3 length: 14 amino acids. CDR3 nucleotides: TGTGCCAGCAGCTTAATGGGCGGACAAGAGACCCAGTACTTC. Its protein is CASSLMGGQETQYF.

The genes are TRBV28 and TRBJ1-2, with D maybe TRBD1 (5 bases). The CDR3 totals 12 residues. Trimming took off 2 bases at V and 4 bases at J, with 5 bases between the two ends. Germline V gene sequence: CDR1 MDHEN, CDR2 SYDVKM. CDR3 in amino acids: CASSLRGYGYTF. The CDR3 region has the DNA TGTGCCAGCAGTTTAAGGGGCTATGGCTACACCTTC.

In regard to this clone: This specimen includes other DNA sequences encoding the same CDR3. This chain connects TRBV28 to TRBJ1-4, with 8 bases that match TRBD1. CDR3 length equals 14 residues. Germline V gene data show CDR1 as MDHEN and CDR2 as SYDVKM. With V trimmed by 4 bases and J by 2 bases, 0 bases remained unmatched. The CDR3 here is CASSSGGTNEKLFF. The CDR3 region has the DNA TGTGCCAGCAGTTCAGGGGGCACTAATGAAAAACTGTTTTTT.

This sequence joins TRBV5-1 and TRBJ2-1, with D tentatively TRBD2 (7 bases). This CDR3 is built from 17 residues. V was clipped by 4 bases and J by 0 bases, with 17 bases between them. Germline V gene data show CDR1 as SGHRS and CDR2 as YFSETQ. CDR3 DNA: TGCGCCAGCAGCCCCCGGGGGGCGCGGAGCTCCTACAATGAGCAGTTCTTC. It yields the protein CASSPRGARSSYNEQFF.

The rearrangement joins TRBV6-5 to TRBJ1-1; a possible D gene is TRBD1 (5 bases). The CDR3 is 13 amino acids. Trimming removed 5 bases at V and 8 bases at J, with 15 bases between. Germline V gives CDR1 MNHEY, CDR2 SVGAGI. The CDR3 DNA is TGTGCCAGCAGTGTGAGGGGAGCCTTCGAAGCTTTCTTT. It is translated as CASSVRGAFEAFF.

This sequence joins TRBV28 and TRBJ1-5; D possibly corresponds to TRBD1 (6 bases). Trimming stripped 3 bases from V and 0 bases from J, with 21 bases between. Per germline, CDR1 MDHEN and CDR2 SYDVKM. There are 19 residues in the CDR3. CDR3 region: CASSLEMGGEMYSNQPQHF. The CDR3 region has the DNA TGTGCCAGCAGTTTGGAAATGGGGGGCGAGATGTATAGCAATCAGCCCCAGCATTTT.

The chain recombines TRBV19 with TRBJ2-5; no clear D. Germline loops: CDR1 LNHDA, CDR2 SQIVND (reference sequence). This CDR3 is 13 amino acids long. V was shortened by 3 bases and J by 3 bases, with 8 bases between the two germline ends. CDR3 DNA sequence: TGTGCCAGTAGTATTGGCGTGAAAGAGACCCAGTACTTC. Protein sequence: CASSIGVKETQYF.

V gene TRBV2 combines with J gene TRBJ2-7; no clear D. The CDR3 is 14 amino acids. V gave up 2 bases and J gave up 2 bases, with 10 bases separating them. The germline V gene encodes CDR1 SNHLY and CDR2 FYNNEI. The CDR3 sequence: CASSESAYTYEQYF. DNA for the CDR3: TGTGCCAGCAGTGAATCAGCCTATACCTACGAGCAGTACTTC.

The table lists this clone with a few counts. V usage is TRBV5-1 and J usage is TRBJ2-1; maybe TRBD2 (6 bases). V lost 7 bases and J lost 7, with 24 bases in between. In germline, CDR1 is SGHRS, CDR2 YFSETQ. CDR3 length: 16 residues. As DNA, the CDR3 is TGCGCCAGCCGGGTGGGTCGGAGGGGTCAAAGGAATGAGCAGTTCTTC. Translated, it gives CASRVGRRGQRNEQFF. The full variable domain, completed using reference TRBV5-1 and TRBJ2-1, is KAGVTQTPRYLIKTRGQQVTLSCSPISGHRSVSWYQQTPGQGLQFLFEYFSETQRNKGNFPGRFSGRQFSNSRSEMNVSTLELGDSALYLCASRVGRRGQRNEQFFGPGTRLTVL.

In nucleotides, the CDR3 is TGTGCCAGCAGCTTGGGCGTATCTGGGGGCAATGAGCAGTTCTTC. It translates to CASSLGVSGGNEQFF. The chain carries TRBV5-5 and TRBJ2-1; D is possibly TRBD1 or TRBD2 (5 bases each). CDR3 length: 15 residues. Per the germline V gene, CDR1 is SGHKS and CDR2 is YYEKEE (reference sequence). Trimming stripped 0 bases from V and 6 bases from J, with 13 bases between.

The chain has TRBV18 and TRBJ2-7, with TRBD1 matching 7 bases. Losses at the gene ends were 5 bases for V and 3 bases for J; bases not matched to a gene: 13. The CDR3 totals 16 residues. CDR1 is KGHSH and CDR2 is LQKENI in the germline V gene. The CDR3 DNA sequence: TGTGCCAGCTCAGCTGGGACAGTTGGAAGTTACTACGAGCAGTACTTC. Its protein is CASSAGTVGSYYEQYF.

This clone appeared a few times. The rearrangement links TRBV7-9 to TRBJ1-2, with TRBD1 matching 9 bases. The V and J ends lost 6 bases and 8 bases, in that order; junction bases with no gene match: 7. Germline CDR1 SEHNR, CDR2 FQNEAQ (reference sequence). This CDR3 region has 13 residues. The CDR3 sequence is CASSQTGGSGYTF. CDR3 sequence (DNA): TGTGCCAGCAGTCAAACAGGGGGCAGCGGCTACACCTTC. Using reference TRBV7-9 and TRBJ1-2 for the parts outside the CDR3, the full variable domain is DTGVSQNPRHKITKRGQNVTFRCDPISEHNRLYWYRQTLGQGPEFLTYFQNEAQLEKSRLLSDRFSAERPKGSFSTLEIQRTEQGDSAMYLCASSQTGGSGYTFGSGTRLTVV.

This clone was observed a single time. The chain carries TRBV27 and TRBJ1-5; maybe TRBD1 (5 bases). Germline CDR1 is MNHEY and CDR2 is SMNVEV (reference sequence). The CDR3 has 14 amino acids. The V end lost 5 bases, the J end lost 1 base, and 9 bases lay between the germline ends. Here the CDR3 DNA reads TGTGCCAGCAGTCCCCCAGGGAGCAATCAGCCCCAGCATTTT. Translating it yields CASSPPGSNQPQHF.

The chain couples TRBV27 to TRBJ1-2, with a tentative D call TRBD1 (6 bases). Trimming shortened V by 5 bases and J by 4 bases, and 11 bases separated the two germline ends. Germline lookup yields CDR1 MNHEY and CDR2 SMNVEV (reference sequence). The CDR3 extends over 13 amino acids. The CDR3, as DNA: TGTGCCAGCAGTCCAGACAGGTCCTATGGCTACACCTTC. This gives the protein CASSPDRSYGYTF.

The V call is TRBV28, the J call TRBJ2-7; a weak D match, TRBD2 (5 bases). Trimming shortened V by 2 bases and J by 7 bases, and 6 bases separated the two germline ends. This CDR3 has 11 residues. CDR1 is MDHEN and CDR2 is SYDVKM in the germline V gene. The CDR3 DNA reads TGTGCCAGCAGTTTAAGGGAGGAGCAGTACTTC. Protein: CASSLREEQYF.

The chain recombines TRBV4-3 with TRBJ2-7, with 9 bases lining up with TRBD2. V dropped 0 bases and J dropped 2; count of bases not matched to a gene: 5. This CDR3 has 16 residues. Germline CDR1 and CDR2: LGHNA and YSLEER. CDR3 protein: CASSQDGLALTYEQYF. CDR3 DNA: TGCGCCAGCAGCCAAGATGGACTAGCGTTAACCTACGAGCAGTACTTC.